This T cell receptor (beta chain) was found in a study of cytomegalovirus exposure and HLA in healthy donors. At the level of the study: The study's early data release held roughly 91 million unique TCRs from HLA-typed donors. General observations from the study: Overall, some 160 TCR beta chains were annotated as cytomegalovirus-associated.

CDR1 is MNHNS and CDR2 is SASEGT in the germline V gene. The CDR3 runs 12 residues. V was clipped by 6 bases and J by 5 bases, with 10 bases between them. Points on this clone: Antigen unknown.

Primers included in the PCR were 60 Vbeta and 13 Jbeta primers. Sequencing used immunoSEQ multiplex PCR; TCRdb keeps in-frame clones, though not all of them. The table records some 200,000 clones, around 86% of them present only once. The sample comprised PBMCs. This chain joins TRBV6-1 and TRBJ1-1, with D hard to call. The sequence derives from a man aged 35 to 55 in good health and CMV-seropositive. This CDR3 is CASSVAETEAFF. The CDR3 bases are TGTGCCAGCAGCGTCGCGGAGACTGAAGCTTTCTTT.